Listed below are T cell receptor beta chains from one sample, sequenced in a study of T-cell memory formation after mild COVID-19. One entry per CDR3 protein, called by TCRdb with MiXCR from the 5' RACE reads. The sample lists a few hundred thousand distinct CDR3 sequences; over 13% were seen once. The sample was PBMCs or a T cell subset sorted from them (not recorded which). These receptors all stem from a man in his late teens or twenties who had mild COVID-19 (a few samples of this study predate the infection). Cell type and time point are not known. The CDR3 runs from the conserved cysteine through the conserved F or W. The D gene is left open where the match is weak. Clone size is shown for a subset of rows, as once, few, many or a class of expanded clone.

CDR3 protein | CDR3 DNA | V gene | clone size | D gene | J gene
CASSDPGPQETQYF | TGTGCCAGCAGTGACCCCGGACCCCAAGAGACCCAGTACTTC | TRBV25-1 | few | . | TRBJ2-5
CASSETSGTGVFQPQHF | TGTGCCAGCAGCGAAACTTCCGGGACAGGGGTTTTTCAGCCCCAGCATTTT | TRBV6-2/TRBV6-3 | . | TRBD1 | TRBJ1-5
CASSPLGHNSPLHF | TGTGCCAGCAGCCCCCTGGGCCATAATTCACCCCTCCACTTT | TRBV9 | . | . | TRBJ1-6
CASSLVGSGEDTQYF | TGCGCCAGCAGCTTGGTGGGTAGCGGGGAAGATACGCAGTATTTT | TRBV5-1 | . | TRBD2 | TRBJ2-3
CASSYSKSQPQHF | TGTGCCAGCAGTTACTCGAAGAGCCAGCCCCAGCATTTT | TRBV6-5 | . | . | TRBJ1-5
CASSQAGSQETQYF | TGTGCCAGCAGTCAAGCCGGGAGCCAAGAGACCCAGTACTTC | TRBV7-2 | few | . | TRBJ2-5
CASSPSLAASTDTQYF | TGTGCCAGCAGCCCGAGTCTAGCGGCTTCCACAGATACGCAGTATTTT | TRBV6-5 | few | TRBD2 | TRBJ2-3
CASRVTAYTEAFF | TGTGCCAGCAGAGTGACAGCCTACACTGAAGCTTTCTTT | TRBV6-6 | few | . | TRBJ1-1
CASSFLGGGNTGELFF | TGCGCCAGCAGCTTTCTTGGCGGGGGGAACACCGGGGAGCTGTTTTTT | TRBV5-1 | . | TRBD2 | TRBJ2-2
CASSVGVNSNQPQHF | TGTGCCAGCAGTGTCGGGGTCAATAGCAATCAGCCCCAGCATTTT | TRBV2 | few | . | TRBJ1-5
CAISTGIEQYF | TGTGCCATCTCGACAGGGATCGAGCAGTACTTC | TRBV10-3 | few | TRBD1 | TRBJ2-7
CASSLYHGYTF | TGTGCCAGCAGCTTGTACCATGGCTACACCTTC | TRBV5-6 | . | . | TRBJ1-2
CASSLRSGYTGELFF | TGTGCCAGCAGTTTAAGGTCCGGGTACACCGGGGAGCTGTTTTTT | TRBV12-3/TRBV12-4 | many | . | TRBJ2-2
CASSPETRLAGGTDTQYF | TGTGCCAGCAGCCCCGAAACCCGACTAGCGGGGGGCACAGATACGCAGTATTTT | TRBV12-3/TRBV12-4 | few | TRBD2 | TRBJ2-3
CASSGNREETQYF | TGTGCCAGCAGCGGGAATAGGGAAGAGACCCAGTACTTC | TRBV7-2 | few | . | TRBJ2-5
CATGVGGNEQFF | TGTGCCACCGGGGTAGGGGGCAATGAGCAGTTCTTC | TRBV24-1 | . | . | TRBJ2-1
CAISERLEGWNSPLHF | TGTGCCATCAGTGAGCGCCTCGAAGGATGGAATTCACCCCTCCACTTT | TRBV10-3 | . | . | TRBJ1-6
CATSRGTGGFSPLHF | TGTGCCACCAGCAGAGGAACAGGGGGATTTTCACCCCTCCACTTT | TRBV15 | few | TRBD1 | TRBJ1-6
CASSQDQGRPYEQYF | TGCGCCAGCAGCCAAGATCAGGGCAGGCCCTACGAGCAGTACTTC | TRBV4-1 | few | . | TRBJ2-7
CASSYAGLYNEQFF | TGTGCCAGCAGTTACGCGGGGCTATACAATGAGCAGTTCTTC | TRBV6-2/TRBV6-3 | . | . | TRBJ2-1
CASSGWTAEHSPLHF | TGTGCCAGCAGCGGTTGGACGGCCGAGCATTCACCCCTCCACTTT | TRBV7-8 | . | . | TRBJ1-6
CAISEDLGLGAGDSYEQYF | TGTGCCATCAGTGAAGATTTGGGGTTAGGGGCAGGGGACTCCTACGAGCAGTACTTC | TRBV10-3 | . | . | TRBJ2-7
CASSQDQGRKNGGYTF | TGTGCCAGCAGCCAAGATCAAGGACGCAAAAACGGGGGCTACACCTTC | TRBV4-2 | . | . | TRBJ1-2
CSVEAGGPTNEQFF | TGCAGCGTCGAAGCGGGGGGGCCGACGAATGAGCAGTTCTTC | TRBV29-1 | . | TRBD2 | TRBJ2-1
CASSQSRQKNQPQHF | TGCGCCAGCAGTCAATCGCGACAGAAGAATCAGCCCCAGCATTTT | TRBV23-1 | many | . | TRBJ1-5
CASRYPSRQPYGYTF | TGTGCCAGCAGATATCCTTCCCGACAGCCCTATGGCTACACCTTC | TRBV6-5 | . | . | TRBJ1-2
CASTEELAGSYNEQFF | TGCGCCAGCACCGAGGAACTAGCTGGGTCCTACAATGAGCAGTTCTTC | TRBV5-1 | . | . | TRBJ2-1
CSASGRVNEKLFF | TGCAGTGCTAGCGGGCGGGTTAATGAAAAACTGTTTTTT | TRBV20-1 | . | . | TRBJ1-4
CASSFAGAPWPQHF | TGTGCCAGCAGTTTTGCAGGGGCCCCCTGGCCCCAGCATTTT | TRBV27 | . | . | TRBJ1-5
CASSSAGTGGNEQFF | TGTGCCAGCAGTTCCGCCGGGACAGGGGGGAATGAGCAGTTCTTC | TRBV6-2/TRBV6-3 | few | TRBD1 | TRBJ2-1
CASSQLAGRTDTQYF | TGTGCCAGCAGCCAACTAGCGGGGAGAACAGATACGCAGTATTTT | TRBV7-6 | few | TRBD2 | TRBJ2-3
CSALDRGSSTGNTIYF | TGCAGTGCCCTTGACCGGGGTAGTAGTACTGGAAACACCATATATTTT | TRBV20-1 | . | . | TRBJ1-3
CASSPDRGDQPQHF | TGCGCCAGCAGCCCAGACAGGGGGGATCAGCCCCAGCATTTT | TRBV5-1 | many | TRBD1 | TRBJ1-5
CASSYYGSAVVNYGYTF | TGTGCCAGCAGTTACTATGGCAGCGCCGTCGTTAACTATGGCTACACCTTC | TRBV6-2/TRBV6-3 | . | . | TRBJ1-2
CAIGQDEETQYF | TGTGCCATAGGACAGGATGAAGAGACCCAGTACTTC | TRBV10-3 | . | TRBD1 | TRBJ2-5
CASSLPGGEQPQHF | TGTGCCAGCAGCCTTCCAGGGGGAGAACAGCCCCAGCATTTT | TRBV7-2 | few | TRBD1 | TRBJ1-5
CASTLTGSGANVLTF | TGTGCCAGCACTCTCACTGGGTCTGGGGCCAACGTCCTGACTTTC | TRBV7-9 | . | . | TRBJ2-6
CASSLVLGVGANVLTF | TGCGCCAGCAGCTTGGTTTTGGGGGTTGGGGCCAACGTCCTGACTTTC | TRBV5-1 | few | . | TRBJ2-6
CSARTGQGNEQYF | TGCAGTGCTAGAACGGGACAGGGGAACGAGCAGTACTTC | TRBV20-1 | many | TRBD1 | TRBJ2-7
CASSSPRGGRARDTQYF | TGTGCCAGCAGCTCACCCCGGGGGGGTAGGGCGCGGGATACGCAGTATTTT | TRBV9 | . | TRBD2 | TRBJ2-3
CASSSLSGASGNTIYF | TGTGCCAGCAGCTCTCTCTCAGGGGCTTCTGGAAACACCATATATTTT | TRBV11-2 | many | . | TRBJ1-3
CASSQERLKWGEQYF | TGCGCCAGCAGCCAAGAACGTCTAAAATGGGGCGAGCAGTACTTC | TRBV4-3 | few | . | TRBJ2-7
CASSLHRWSSGNTIYF | TGTGCCAGCAGCTTACACCGCTGGAGCTCTGGAAACACCATATATTTT | TRBV11-2 | . | . | TRBJ1-3
CASSQGGEQYF | TGTGCCAGCAGCCAAGGGGGCGAGCAGTACTTC | TRBV7-9 | many | . | TRBJ2-7
CASSLLNLADTQYF | TGCGCCAGCAGCCTATTAAATCTCGCAGATACGCAGTATTTT | TRBV4-1 | few | . | TRBJ2-3
CASSTRYTGELFF | TGTGCCAGCAGTACCCGGTACACCGGGGAGCTGTTTTTT | TRBV25-1 | . | . | TRBJ2-2
CASSSLGVGSTEAFF | TGCGCCAGCAGCTCATTGGGGGTGGGGAGCACTGAAGCTTTCTTT | TRBV5-1 | many | . | TRBJ1-1
CASSLLITSTDTQYF | TGTGCCAGCAGCTTACTCATTACTAGCACAGATACGCAGTATTTT | TRBV7-2 | . | . | TRBJ2-3
CASSPSGGPGTDTQYF | TGTGCCAGCAGCCCGTCGGGGGGGCCGGGCACAGATACGCAGTATTTT | TRBV5-4 | few | TRBD2 | TRBJ2-3
CASSRNLNYGYTF | TGTGCCAGCAGCCGAAACCTGAACTATGGCTACACCTTC | TRBV6-5 | . | . | TRBJ1-2
CASSRPHPGQGAVNTEAFF | TGTGCCAGCAGCCGCCCCCATCCGGGACAGGGGGCGGTGAACACTGAAGCTTTCTTT | TRBV11-2 | . | TRBD1 | TRBJ1-1
CASGVINSNQPQHF | TGTGCCAGCGGTGTCATCAATAGCAATCAGCCCCAGCATTTT | TRBV28 | few | . | TRBJ1-5
CASGPGGAAGELFF | TGTGCCAGCGGTCCAGGGGGCGCCGCCGGGGAGCTGTTTTTT | TRBV5-4 | . | TRBD1 | TRBJ2-2
CASSLTWETQYF | TGTGCCAGCAGCCTAACCTGGGAGACCCAGTACTTC | TRBV14 | . | . | TRBJ2-5